One and the same sample provided the 8 T cell receptor beta chains below, sequenced in a study of CD8 T cells in ankylosing spondylitis (dated by TCRdb to 2016 to 2017). What the work shows at the level of the full study, not this receptor alone: Blood from ankylosing spondylitis patients appeared to be characterized by a TCR beta motif composed of about eight highly homologous amino acid variants.

For these receptors, no antigen is known. Libraries were prepared through 5' RACE. Sequencing instrument: Illumina HiSeq 2500. Clones were called with MiXCR by TCRdb after fastp trimmed the public reads at Q25, and only in-frame beta chains were retained. Each CDR3 protein gets just one entry, which takes the most common genes and DNA from the rows behind it. The sample records a few hundred thousand distinct CDR3 sequences, about a sixth of which are singletons. About 39% of the sample is in the top ten clones. Sequenced: blood, either unsorted or a sorted T cell fraction (not recorded which). The receptors derive from a male donor with ankylosing spondylitis.

The chain joins TRBV27 to TRBJ2-1; tentative D call: TRBD2 (6 bases). V gave up 7 bases and J gave up 3 bases, with 10 bases separating them. The CDR3 is 13 residues long. Germline CDR1 is MNHEY and CDR2 is SMNVEV (reference sequence). The chain's CDR3 is CASTSDYYNEQFF. CDR3 nucleotide sequence: TGTGCCAGCACTAGCGACTACTACAATGAGCAGTTCTTC.

In this sample, this clonotype turned up many times. The chain couples TRBV7-8 to TRBJ2-1; D call uncertain. The length of the CDR3 is 15 residues. Germline values: CDR1 SGHVS, CDR2 FQNEAQ. V was pared by 2 bases and J by 4 bases, with 12 bases between. This CDR3 is CASSLPTPPYNEQFF. The CDR3 DNA reads TGTGCCAGCAGCTTACCTACGCCCCCTTACAATGAGCAGTTCTTC.

This clonotype was counted only a few times. The chain couples TRBV6-2 or TRBV6-3 to TRBJ1-5; possibly TRBD1 for D (5 bases). The V gene's germline CDR1 is MNHEY and CDR2 SVGEGT. There are 16 residues in the CDR3. Trimming took 3 bases from V and 1 from J, leaving 13 bases between them. The CDR3 region has the DNA TGTGCCAGCAGTTATTCCTATGGGGGGAGCAATCAGCCCCAGCATTTT. Translating gives CASSYSYGGSNQPQHF.

In this sample, this clonotype turned up once. The rearrangement joins TRBV3-1 to TRBJ2-7; D is undetermined. This CDR3 comprises 13 residues. Germline CDR1 and CDR2: LGHDT and YNNKEL (reference sequence). V was clipped by 8 bases and J by 0 bases, with 11 bases between them. The CDR3 region has the DNA TGTGCCAGCGCCCCGCCGGCCTCCTACGAGCAGTACTTC. Amino acid sequence: CASAPPASYEQYF.

Only a few counts were recorded for this clonotype. CDR3 amino acids: CASSGSERDVADTQYF. The DNA for the CDR3 is TGTGCCAGCAGTGGGTCGGAGCGGGACGTTGCAGATACGCAGTATTTT. The rearrangement uses TRBV2 and TRBJ2-3; 7 bases map to TRBD2. This CDR3 has 16 amino acids. V dropped 4 bases and J dropped 4; count of bases not matched to a gene: 11. Germline V gene data show CDR1 as SNHLY and CDR2 as FYNNEI.

The chain recombines TRBV7-8 with TRBJ2-7; 9 nucleotides agree with TRBD2. The CDR3 extends over 18 amino acids. V was pared by 1 base and J by 3 bases, with 13 bases of the junction left unmatched. The germline V gene encodes CDR1 SGHVS and CDR2 FQNEAQ. CDR3 coding DNA: TGTGCCAGCAGCTTAGTGGCCGGGACTAGCCTTCTGGGCTACGAGCAGTACTTC. Translating gives CASSLVAGTSLLGYEQYF.

V gene TRBV27 combines with J gene TRBJ2-7; 7 bases align to TRBD2. The V gene's germline CDR1 is MNHEY and CDR2 SMNVEV (reference sequence). Trimming took 1 base from V and 4 from J; bases not matched to a gene: 4. This CDR3 is built from 14 residues. CDR3 nucleotides: TGTGCCAGCAGTTTATTTGGGGGGGGATACGAGCAGTACTTC. Translating it yields CASSLFGGGYEQYF.

The V call is TRBV7-6, the J call TRBJ2-2; D might be TRBD1 or TRBD2, each matching 5 bases. This CDR3 has 16 amino acids. V was pared by 8 bases and J by 2 bases, with 18 bases between. Germline CDR1 and CDR2: SGHVS and FNYEAQ. The CDR3, as DNA: TGTGCCAGCGGCCAAGGGACGCTAACTAACACCGGGGAGCTGTTTTTT. Its protein product is CASGQGTLTNTGELFF.